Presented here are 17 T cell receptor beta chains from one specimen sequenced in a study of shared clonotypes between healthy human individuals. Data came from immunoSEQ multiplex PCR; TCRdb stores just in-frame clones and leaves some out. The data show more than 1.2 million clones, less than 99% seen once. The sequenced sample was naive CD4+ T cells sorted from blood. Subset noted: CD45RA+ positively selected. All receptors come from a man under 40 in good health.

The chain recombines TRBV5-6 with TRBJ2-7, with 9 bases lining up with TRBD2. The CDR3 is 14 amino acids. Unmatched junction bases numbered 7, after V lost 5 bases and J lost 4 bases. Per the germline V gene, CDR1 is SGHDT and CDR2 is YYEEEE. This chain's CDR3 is CASRREGQLYEQYF. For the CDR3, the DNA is TGTGCCAGCAGGCGGGAGGGACAGCTATACGAGCAGTACTTC.

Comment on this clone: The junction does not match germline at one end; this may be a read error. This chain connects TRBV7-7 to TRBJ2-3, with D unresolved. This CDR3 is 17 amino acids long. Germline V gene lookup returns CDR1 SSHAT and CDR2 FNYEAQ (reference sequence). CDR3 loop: CASSSGDTGDRTDTQYF. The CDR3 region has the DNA TGTGCTAGCAGTTCAGGAGACACCGGAGATCGCACAGATACGCAGTATTTT.

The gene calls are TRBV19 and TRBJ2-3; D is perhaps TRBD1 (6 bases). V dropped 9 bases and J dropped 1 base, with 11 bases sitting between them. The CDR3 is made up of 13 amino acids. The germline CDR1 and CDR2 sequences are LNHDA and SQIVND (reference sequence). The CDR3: CASGTSGTDTQYF. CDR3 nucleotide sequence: TGTGCCAGCGGGACATCAGGCACAGATACGCAGTATTTT.

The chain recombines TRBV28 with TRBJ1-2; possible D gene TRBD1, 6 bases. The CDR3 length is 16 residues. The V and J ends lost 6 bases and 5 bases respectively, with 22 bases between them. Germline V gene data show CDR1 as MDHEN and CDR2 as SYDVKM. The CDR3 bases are TGTGCCAGCAGCCCGGGGCAGGGGCCGTATAGATATGGCTACACCTTC. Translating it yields CASSPGQGPYRYGYTF.

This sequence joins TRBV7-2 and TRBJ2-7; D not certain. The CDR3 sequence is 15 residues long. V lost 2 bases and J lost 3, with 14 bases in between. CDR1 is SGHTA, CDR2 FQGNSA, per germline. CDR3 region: CASSLSPPNFYEQYF. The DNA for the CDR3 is TGTGCCAGCAGCTTAAGTCCCCCTAACTTCTACGAGCAGTACTTC.

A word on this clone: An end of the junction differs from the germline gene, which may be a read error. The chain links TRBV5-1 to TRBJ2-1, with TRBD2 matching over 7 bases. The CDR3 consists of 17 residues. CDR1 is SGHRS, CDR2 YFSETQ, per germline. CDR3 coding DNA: TGCGCCAGCAGCTTGTCCCCTGGCGGGAGTTCCTACAATGAGCAGCTCTTC. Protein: CASSLSPGGSSYNEQLF.

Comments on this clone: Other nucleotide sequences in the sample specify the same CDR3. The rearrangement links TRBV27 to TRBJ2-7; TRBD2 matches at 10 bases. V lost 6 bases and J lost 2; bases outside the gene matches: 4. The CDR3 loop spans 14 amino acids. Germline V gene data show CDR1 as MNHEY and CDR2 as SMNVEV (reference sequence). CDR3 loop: CASRPSGSPYEQYF. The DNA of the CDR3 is TGTGCCAGCAGGCCTAGCGGGAGCCCCTACGAGCAGTACTTC.

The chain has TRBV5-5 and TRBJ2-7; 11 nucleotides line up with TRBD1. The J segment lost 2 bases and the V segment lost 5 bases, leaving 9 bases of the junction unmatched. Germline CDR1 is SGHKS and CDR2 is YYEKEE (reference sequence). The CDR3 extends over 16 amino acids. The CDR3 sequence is CASSPYPGQGAYEQYF. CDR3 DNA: TGTGCCAGCAGTCCATACCCGGGACAGGGGGCCTACGAGCAGTACTTC. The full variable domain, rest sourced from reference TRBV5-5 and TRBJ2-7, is DAGVTQSPTHLIKTRGQQVTLRCSPISGHKSVSWYQQVLGQGPQFIFQYYEKEERGRGNFPDRFSARQFPNYSSELNVNALLLGDSALYLCASSPYPGQGAYEQYFGPGTRLTVT.

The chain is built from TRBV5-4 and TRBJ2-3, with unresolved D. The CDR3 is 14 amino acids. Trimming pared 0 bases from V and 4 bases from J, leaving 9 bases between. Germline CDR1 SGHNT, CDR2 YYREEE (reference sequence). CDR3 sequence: CASSLVGYSDTQYF. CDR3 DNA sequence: TGTGCCAGCAGCTTGGTCGGGTATTCAGATACGCAGTATTTT.

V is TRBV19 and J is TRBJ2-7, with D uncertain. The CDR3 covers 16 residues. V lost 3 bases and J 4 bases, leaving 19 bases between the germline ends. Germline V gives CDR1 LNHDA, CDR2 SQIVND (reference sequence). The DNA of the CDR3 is TGTGCCAGTAGTATTAGTGGAGTCATCGGTGGATACGAGCAGTACTTC. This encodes CASSISGVIGGYEQYF.

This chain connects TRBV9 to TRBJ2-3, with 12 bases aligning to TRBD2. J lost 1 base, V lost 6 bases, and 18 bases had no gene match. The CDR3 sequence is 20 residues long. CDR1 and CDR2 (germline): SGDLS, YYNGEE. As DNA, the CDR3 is TGTGCCAGCACCAACTTTGACGGACTAGCGGGAAGAACCCGCACAGATACGCAGTATTTT. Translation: CASTNFDGLAGRTRTDTQYF.

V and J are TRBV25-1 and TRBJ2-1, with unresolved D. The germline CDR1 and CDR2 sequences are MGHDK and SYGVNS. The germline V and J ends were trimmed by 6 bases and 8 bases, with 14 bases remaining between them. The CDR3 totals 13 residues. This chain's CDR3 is CASRSRLTDEQFF. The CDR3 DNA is TGTGCCAGCAGAAGTAGGCTAACCGATGAGCAGTTCTTC.

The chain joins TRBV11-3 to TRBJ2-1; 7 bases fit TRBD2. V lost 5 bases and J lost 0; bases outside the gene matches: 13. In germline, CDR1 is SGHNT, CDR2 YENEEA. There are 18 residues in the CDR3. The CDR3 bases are TGTGCCAGCAGCCTGCGCCCACTAGCGAAACCCTCCTACAATGAGCAGTTCTTC. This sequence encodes CASSLRPLAKPSYNEQFF.

CDR3 coding DNA: TGTGCCAGCAGCCACGGGATCTACGAGCAGTACTTC. Its protein product is CASSHGIYEQYF. This chain joins TRBV11-2 and TRBJ2-7; the D gene is possibly TRBD2 (5 bases). The CDR3 extends over 12 amino acids. V was shortened by 5 bases and J by 3 bases, with 8 bases between the two germline ends. The germline V gene has CDR1 SGHAT and CDR2 FQNNGV.

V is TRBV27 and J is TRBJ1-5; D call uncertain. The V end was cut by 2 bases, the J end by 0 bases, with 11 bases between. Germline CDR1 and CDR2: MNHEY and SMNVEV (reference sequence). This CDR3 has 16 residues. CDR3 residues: CASSLIPAFSNQPQHF. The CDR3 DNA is TGTGCCAGCAGTTTAATCCCGGCTTTTAGCAATCAGCCCCAGCATTTT.

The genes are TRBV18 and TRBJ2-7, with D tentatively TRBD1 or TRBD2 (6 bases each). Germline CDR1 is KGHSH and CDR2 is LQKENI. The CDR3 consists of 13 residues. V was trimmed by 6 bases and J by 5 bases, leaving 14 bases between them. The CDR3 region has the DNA TGTGCCAGCTCCCTGCCGGGGGCCCACGAGCAGTACTTC. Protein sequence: CASSLPGAHEQYF.

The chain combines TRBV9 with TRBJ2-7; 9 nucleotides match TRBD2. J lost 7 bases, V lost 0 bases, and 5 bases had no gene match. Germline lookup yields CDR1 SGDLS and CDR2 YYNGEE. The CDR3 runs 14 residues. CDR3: CASSVGAGGGEQYF. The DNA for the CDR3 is TGTGCCAGCAGCGTAGGAGCGGGAGGCGGGGAGCAGTACTTC.